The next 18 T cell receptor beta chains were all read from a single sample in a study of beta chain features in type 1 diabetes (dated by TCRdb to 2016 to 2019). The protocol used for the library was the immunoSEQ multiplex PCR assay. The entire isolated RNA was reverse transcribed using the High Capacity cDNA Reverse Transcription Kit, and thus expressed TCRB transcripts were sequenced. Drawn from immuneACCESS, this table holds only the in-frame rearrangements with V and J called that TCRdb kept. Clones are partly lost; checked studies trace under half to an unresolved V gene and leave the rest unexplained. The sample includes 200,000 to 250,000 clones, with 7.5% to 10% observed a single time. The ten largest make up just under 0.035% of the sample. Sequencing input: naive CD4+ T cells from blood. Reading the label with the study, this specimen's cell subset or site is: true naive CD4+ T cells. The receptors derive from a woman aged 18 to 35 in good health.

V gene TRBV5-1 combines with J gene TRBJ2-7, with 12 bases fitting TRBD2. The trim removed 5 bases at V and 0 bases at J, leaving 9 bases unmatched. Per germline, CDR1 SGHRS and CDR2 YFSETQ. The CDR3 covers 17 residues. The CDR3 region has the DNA TGCGCCAGCAGGCTTTCGGGACTAGCGGGCAACTCCTACGAGCAGTACTTC. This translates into CASRLSGLAGNSYEQYF.

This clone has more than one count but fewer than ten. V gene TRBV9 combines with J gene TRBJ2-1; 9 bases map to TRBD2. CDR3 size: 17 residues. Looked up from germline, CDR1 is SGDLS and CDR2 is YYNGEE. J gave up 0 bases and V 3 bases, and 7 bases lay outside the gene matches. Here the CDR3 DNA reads TGTGCCAGCAGCGGGGGGCTAGCGGGGAGCTCCTACAATGAGCAGTTCTTC. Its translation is CASSGGLAGSSYNEQFF.

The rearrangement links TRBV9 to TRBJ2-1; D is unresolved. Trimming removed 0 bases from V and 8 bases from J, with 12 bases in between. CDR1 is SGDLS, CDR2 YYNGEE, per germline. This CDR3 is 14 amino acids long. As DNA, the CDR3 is TGTGCCAGCAGCGTAGTTGCTACGCTTGATGAGCAGTTCTTC. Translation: CASSVVATLDEQFF.

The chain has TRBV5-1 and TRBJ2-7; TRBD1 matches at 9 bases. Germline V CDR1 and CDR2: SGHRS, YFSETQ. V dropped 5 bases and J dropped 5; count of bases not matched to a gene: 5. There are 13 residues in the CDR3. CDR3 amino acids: CASSGQGPDEQYF. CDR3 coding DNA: TGCGCCAGCAGTGGACAGGGGCCAGACGAGCAGTACTTC.

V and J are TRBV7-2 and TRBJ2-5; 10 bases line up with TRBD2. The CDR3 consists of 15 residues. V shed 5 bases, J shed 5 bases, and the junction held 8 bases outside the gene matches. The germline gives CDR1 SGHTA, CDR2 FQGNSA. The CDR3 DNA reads TGTGCCAGCAGCCCCCAGCGGGGGGGGGCGGAGACCCAGTACTTC. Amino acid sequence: CASSPQRGGAETQYF.

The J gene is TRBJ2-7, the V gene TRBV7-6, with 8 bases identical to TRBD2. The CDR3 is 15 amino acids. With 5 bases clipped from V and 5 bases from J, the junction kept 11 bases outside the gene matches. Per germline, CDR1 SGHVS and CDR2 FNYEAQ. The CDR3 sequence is CASSPAGGQFDEQYF. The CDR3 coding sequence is TGTGCCAGCAGCCCCGCGGGGGGACAATTCGACGAGCAGTACTTC. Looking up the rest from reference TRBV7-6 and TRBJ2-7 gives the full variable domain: GAGVSQSPRYKVTKRGQDVALRCDPISGHVSLYWYRQALGQGPEFLTYFNYEAQQDKSGLPNDRFSAERPEGSISTLTIQRTEQRDSAMYRCASSPAGGQFDEQYFGPGTRLTVT.

CDR3 loop: CASSGAARDTQYF. The CDR3 DNA follows: TGTGCCAGCAGCGGGGCCGCGAGGGATACGCAGTATTTT. The rearrangement uses TRBV7-9 and TRBJ2-3, with D tentatively TRBD1 (5 bases). Germline CDR1 is SEHNR and CDR2 is FQNEAQ (reference sequence). Trimming removed 5 bases from V and 6 bases from J, with 12 bases in between. This CDR3 is built from 13 residues.

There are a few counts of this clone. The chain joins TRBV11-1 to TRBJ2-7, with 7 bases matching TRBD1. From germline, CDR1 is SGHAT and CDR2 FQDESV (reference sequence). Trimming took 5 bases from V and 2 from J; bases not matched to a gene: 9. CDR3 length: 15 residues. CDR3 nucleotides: TGTGCCAGCAGCGGAGTTGACAGGGCAGCCTACGAGCAGTACTTC. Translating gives CASSGVDRAAYEQYF. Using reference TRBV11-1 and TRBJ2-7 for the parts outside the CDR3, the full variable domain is EAEVAQSPRYKITEKSQAVAFWCDPISGHATLYWYRQILGQGPELLVQFQDESVVDDSQLPKDRFSAERLKGVDSTLKIQPAELGDSAMYLCASSGVDRAAYEQYFGPGTRLTVT.

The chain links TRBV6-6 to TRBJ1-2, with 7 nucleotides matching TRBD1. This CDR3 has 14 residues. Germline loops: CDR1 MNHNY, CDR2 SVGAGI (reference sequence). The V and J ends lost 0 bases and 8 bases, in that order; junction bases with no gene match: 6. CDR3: CASSYSDRVGGYTF. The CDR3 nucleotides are TGTGCCAGCAGTTACTCTGACAGGGTCGGAGGCTACACCTTC.

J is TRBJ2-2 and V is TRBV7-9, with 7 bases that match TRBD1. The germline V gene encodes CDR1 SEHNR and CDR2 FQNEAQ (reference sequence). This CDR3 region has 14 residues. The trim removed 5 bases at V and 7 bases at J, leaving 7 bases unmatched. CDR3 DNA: TGTGCCAGCAGCCAGACAGGGCGTAGCGGGGAGCTGTTTTTT. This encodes CASSQTGRSGELFF.

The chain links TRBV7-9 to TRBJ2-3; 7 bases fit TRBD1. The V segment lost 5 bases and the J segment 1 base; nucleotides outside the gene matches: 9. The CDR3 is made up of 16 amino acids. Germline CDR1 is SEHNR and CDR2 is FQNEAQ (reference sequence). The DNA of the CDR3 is TGTGCCAGCAGCCTGGTTACAGGGGCCCGCACAGATACGCAGTATTTT. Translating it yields CASSLVTGARTDTQYF. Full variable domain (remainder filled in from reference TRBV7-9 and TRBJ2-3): DTGVSQNPRHKITKRGQNVTFRCDPISEHNRLYWYRQTLGQGPEFLTYFQNEAQLEKSRLLSDRFSAERPKGSFSTLEIQRTEQGDSAMYLCASSLVTGARTDTQYFGPGTRLTVL.

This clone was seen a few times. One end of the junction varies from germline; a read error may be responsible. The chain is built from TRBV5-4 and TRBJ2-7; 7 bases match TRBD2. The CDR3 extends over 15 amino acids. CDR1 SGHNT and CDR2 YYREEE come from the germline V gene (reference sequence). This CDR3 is CASRLGGRDSYEQYF. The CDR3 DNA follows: TGTGCCAGCAGATTGGGGGGGAGGGACTCCTACGAGCAGTACTTC.

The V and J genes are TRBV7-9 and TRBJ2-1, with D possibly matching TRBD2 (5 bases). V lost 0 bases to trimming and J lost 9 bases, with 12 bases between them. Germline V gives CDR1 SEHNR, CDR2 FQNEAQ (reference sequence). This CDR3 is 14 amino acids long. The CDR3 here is CASSLAGVIGEQFF. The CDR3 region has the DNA TGTGCCAGCAGCTTAGCGGGAGTGATCGGTGAGCAGTTCTTC.

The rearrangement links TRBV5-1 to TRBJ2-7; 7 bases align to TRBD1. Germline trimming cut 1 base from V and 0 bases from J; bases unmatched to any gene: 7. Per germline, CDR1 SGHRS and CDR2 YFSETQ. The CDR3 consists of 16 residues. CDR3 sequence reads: CASSLRLTGHSYEQYF. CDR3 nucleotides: TGCGCCAGCAGCTTGCGTCTGACAGGGCACTCCTACGAGCAGTACTTC.

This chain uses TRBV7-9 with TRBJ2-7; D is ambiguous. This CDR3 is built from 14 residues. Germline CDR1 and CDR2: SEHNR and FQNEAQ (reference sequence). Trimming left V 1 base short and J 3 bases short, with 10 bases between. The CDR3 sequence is CASSLEQIFYEQYF. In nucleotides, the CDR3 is TGTGCCAGCAGCTTAGAACAGATTTTCTACGAGCAGTACTTC.

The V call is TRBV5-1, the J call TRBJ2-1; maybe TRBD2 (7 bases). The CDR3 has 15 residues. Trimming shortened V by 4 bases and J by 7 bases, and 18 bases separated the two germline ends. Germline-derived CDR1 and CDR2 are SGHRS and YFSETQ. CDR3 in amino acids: CASSPLGRGRNEQFF. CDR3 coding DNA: TGCGCCAGCAGCCCTCTGGGGCGGGGGCGGAATGAGCAGTTCTTC.

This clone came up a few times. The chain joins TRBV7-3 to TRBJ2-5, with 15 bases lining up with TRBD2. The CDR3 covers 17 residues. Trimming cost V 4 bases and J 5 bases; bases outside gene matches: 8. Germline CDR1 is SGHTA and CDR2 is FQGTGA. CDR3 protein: CASSSGLAGGTAETQYF. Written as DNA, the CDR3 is TGTGCCAGCAGCTCTGGACTAGCGGGGGGGACGGCGGAGACCCAGTACTTC.

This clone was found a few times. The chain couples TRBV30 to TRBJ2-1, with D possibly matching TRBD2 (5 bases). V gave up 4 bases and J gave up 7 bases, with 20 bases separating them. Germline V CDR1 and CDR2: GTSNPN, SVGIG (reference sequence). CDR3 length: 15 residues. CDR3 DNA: TGTGCCTGGACCTCCGGGATCTTACTTCGTAATGAGCAGTTCTTC. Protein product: CAWTSGILLRNEQFF. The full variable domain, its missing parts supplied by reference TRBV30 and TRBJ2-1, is SQTIHQWPATLVQPVGSPLSLECTVEGTSNPNLYWYRQAAGRGLQLLFYSVGIGQISSEVPQNLSASRPQDRQFILSSKKLLLSDSGFYLCAWTSGILLRNEQFFGPGTRLTVL.